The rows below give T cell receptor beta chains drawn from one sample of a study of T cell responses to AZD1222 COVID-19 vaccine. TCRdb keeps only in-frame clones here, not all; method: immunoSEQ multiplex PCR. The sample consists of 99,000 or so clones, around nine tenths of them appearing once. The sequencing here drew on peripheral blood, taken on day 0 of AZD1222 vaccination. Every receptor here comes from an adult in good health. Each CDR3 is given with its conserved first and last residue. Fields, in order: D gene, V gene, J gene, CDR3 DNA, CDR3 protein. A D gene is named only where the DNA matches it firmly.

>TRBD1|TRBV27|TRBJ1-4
TGTGCCAGCAGACGACAGGGGACGACTAATGAAAAACTGTTTTTT
CASRRQGTTNEKLFF
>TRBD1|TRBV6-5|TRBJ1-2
TGTGCCAGCAGTACCGGGACAGGGGGAAGTAAGGGCTACACCTTC
CASSTGTGGSKGYTF
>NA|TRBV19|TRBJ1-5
TGTGCCAGTAGTTATGGGACGGCGGGGCTTCAGCCCCAGCATTTT
CASSYGTAGLQPQHF
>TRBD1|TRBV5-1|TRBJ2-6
TGCGCCAGCAGCCCCACCGCACAGGGGGCAGATCTTCGGGCCAACGTCCTGACTTTC
CASSPTAQGADLRANVLTF
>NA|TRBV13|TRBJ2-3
TGTGCCAGCAACTCCCACCCCACAGATACGCAGTATTTT
CASNSHPTDTQYF
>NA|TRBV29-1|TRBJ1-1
TGCAGCGTTGAAGTTGCCAGCTTCAACACTGAAGCTTTCTTT
CSVEVASFNTEAFF
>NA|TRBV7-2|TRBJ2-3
TGTGCCAGCAGCTACCGACGGAGGAGCACAGATACGCAGTATTTT
CASSYRRRSTDTQYF
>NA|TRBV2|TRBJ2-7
TGTGCCAGCAGTGGAGGAGCAGGGGAGAACTACGAGCAGTACTTC
CASSGGAGENYEQYF
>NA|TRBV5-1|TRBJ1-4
TGCGCCAGCAGCTTGACAGGCTTGGAGGAAAAACTGTTTTTT
CASSLTGLEEKLFF
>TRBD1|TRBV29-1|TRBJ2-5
TGCAGCGTAGAATCCGGGACAGGGCCCCCCCAGTACTTC
CSVESGTGPPQYF
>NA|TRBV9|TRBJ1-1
TGTGCCAGCACTGGACAGCTGAACACTGAAGCTTTCTTT
CASTGQLNTEAFF
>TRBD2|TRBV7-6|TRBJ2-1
TGTGCCAGCAGCTTAGCGGTGGCGGGAGGTGATGAGCAGTTCTTC
CASSLAVAGGDEQFF
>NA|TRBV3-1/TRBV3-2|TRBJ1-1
TGTGCCAGCAGCCAAGGGCAGACCCCTGAAGCTTTCTTT
CASSQGQTPEAFF
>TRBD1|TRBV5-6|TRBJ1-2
TGTGCCAGCAGCACAAGACAGGGAGATGGCTACACCTTC
CASSTRQGDGYTF